The 25 T cell receptor beta chains listed next were all sequenced from one sample in a study of cytomegalovirus exposure and HLA in healthy donors. The assay was immunoSEQ multiplex PCR, and TCRdb's table has in-frame clones only and misses some. Of 50,000 to 70,000 clones listed, over 85% are singletons. Specimen: PBMCs. These TCRs come from a woman under 30 in good health and CMV-seropositive.

The chain is built from TRBV6-1 and TRBJ1-6; TRBD1 matches at 7 bases. The CDR3 spans 14 residues. The J segment lost 6 bases and the V segment lost 5 bases, leaving 4 bases of the junction unmatched. Germline lookup yields CDR1 MNHNS and CDR2 SASEGT. The CDR3 bases are TGTGCCAGCAGTACCGGGACAGTTAATTCACCCCTCCACTTT. As protein: CASSTGTVNSPLHF.

In the case of this clone: One end of the junction fails to match germline, which may point to a read error. The genes are TRBV7-7 and TRBJ2-1; 7 bases agree with TRBD1. CDR1 SSHAT and CDR2 FNYEAQ come from the germline V gene (reference sequence). This CDR3 is built from 14 residues. CDR3 coding DNA: TGTGCTAGCAGCTTAGCCGACAGGGACAATGAGCAGTTCTTC. Its protein is CASSLADRDNEQFF.

The chain recombines TRBV28 with TRBJ2-5, with D unclear. Germline CDR1 MDHEN, CDR2 SYDVKM. This CDR3 region has 15 residues. The V and J ends lost 2 bases and 1 base respectively, with 11 bases between them. Written as DNA, the CDR3 is TGTGCCAGCAGTTTACCTGGCACACCCCAAGAGACCCAGTACTTC. This codes for CASSLPGTPQETQYF.

Comment on this clone: Other DNA sequences in the same sample also yield this CDR3. The chain combines TRBV5-1 with TRBJ1-2, with 9 positions matching TRBD1. The CDR3 totals 14 residues. The V and J ends lost 2 bases and 3 bases, in that order; junction bases with no gene match: 2. Germline values: CDR1 SGHRS, CDR2 YFSETQ. CDR3 amino acids: CASSLQGADYGYTF. CDR3 DNA: TGCGCCAGCAGCTTACAGGGGGCAGACTATGGCTACACCTTC.

This chain connects TRBV6-1 to TRBJ2-4, with D maybe TRBD2 (6 bases). CDR3 length: 13 amino acids. Trimming took off 6 bases at V and 4 bases at J, with 10 bases between the two ends. In germline, CDR1 is MNHNS, CDR2 SASEGT. CDR3 coding DNA: TGTGCCAGCAGCGGCGGGGCGAAAAACATTCAGTACTTC. Translated: CASSGGAKNIQYF.

The chain has TRBV6-6 and TRBJ1-1; D is uncertain. CDR1 and CDR2 (germline): MNHNY, SVGAGI (reference sequence). Between the trimmed V and J ends, which lost 2 bases and 2 bases, there was a span of 12 bases. The CDR3 covers 15 residues. The CDR3 nucleotides read TGTGCCAGCAGTTACCACCCCACAGCTAACACTGAAGCTTTCTTT. Translated, it gives CASSYHPTANTEAFF.

J is TRBJ2-7 and V is TRBV7-9; 8 nucleotides line up with TRBD2. The V and J ends lost 4 bases and 3 bases, in that order; junction bases with no gene match: 8. The germline gives CDR1 SEHNR, CDR2 FQNEAQ (reference sequence). The CDR3 contains 15 residues. The CDR3 sequence is CASSSPPSGGYEQYF. In nucleotides, the CDR3 is TGTGCCAGCAGCTCCCCCCCAAGCGGGGGCTACGAGCAGTACTTC.

The rearrangement uses TRBV7-2 and TRBJ2-3; 9 bases match TRBD2. J lost 4 bases, V lost 1 base, and 15 bases had no gene match. The CDR3 covers 19 residues. In germline, CDR1 is SGHTA, CDR2 FQGNSA. DNA of the CDR3: TGTGCCAGCAGCTTAGTGTTGTTGGGGGCGGGGGGGCCCCCAGATACGCAGTATTTT. It yields the protein CASSLVLLGAGGPPDTQYF.

The V call is TRBV9, the J call TRBJ1-1; 10 positions match TRBD1. The V and J ends lost 2 bases and 4 bases, in that order; junction bases with no gene match: 2. Germline CDR1 is SGDLS and CDR2 is YYNGEE. This CDR3 region has 14 residues. CDR3 sequence (DNA): TGTGCCAGCAGCGTCGGACAGGGGGTCACTGAAGCTTTCTTT. Encoded protein: CASSVGQGVTEAFF.

The chain is built from TRBV6-1 and TRBJ1-4, with D possibly matching TRBD1 (6 bases). CDR1 MNHNS and CDR2 SASEGT come from the germline V gene. This CDR3 has 13 residues. Between the trimmed V and J ends, which lost 1 base and 10 bases, there was a span of 10 bases. The CDR3 DNA reads TGTGCCAGCAGTGAAGTTGGACAGTCAAAACTGTTTTTT. Translation: CASSEVGQSKLFF.

The CDR3 spells CAWKWGQGATYEQYF. The CDR3 region has the DNA TGTGCCTGGAAATGGGGACAGGGGGCAACCTACGAGCAGTACTTC. The V and J genes are TRBV30 and TRBJ2-7; 12 bases agree with TRBD1. The CDR3 spans 15 residues. J lost 2 bases, V lost 4 bases, and 6 bases had no gene match. The germline V gene encodes CDR1 GTSNPN and CDR2 SVGIG (reference sequence).

The rearrangement joins TRBV14 to TRBJ1-2, with D possibly TRBD1 on 5 matching bases. V dropped 1 base and J dropped 4 bases, with 13 bases sitting between them. Germline V gene data show CDR1 as SGHDN and CDR2 as FVKESK. The CDR3 totals 15 residues. Here the CDR3 reads CASSQGTSRFYGYTF. DNA of the CDR3: TGTGCCAGCAGCCAAGGGACAAGTAGGTTCTATGGCTACACCTTC.

This clone was seen just once. V gene TRBV6-1 combines with J gene TRBJ2-1; perhaps TRBD1 as D (6 bases). Trimming left V 4 bases short and J 4 bases short, with 11 bases between. The CDR3 sequence is 14 residues long. Germline V gives CDR1 MNHNS, CDR2 SASEGT. The CDR3 region is CASSGQAVYNEQFF. In DNA, the CDR3 is TGTGCCAGCAGTGGACAGGCGGTTTACAATGAGCAGTTCTTC.

The CDR3 bases are TGTGCCAGCAGTGAAGCCAGGGGATATGGCTACACCTTC. This codes for CASSEARGYGYTF. V usage is TRBV25-1 and J usage is TRBJ1-2, with D possibly being TRBD1 (6 bases). The CDR3 totals 13 residues. Germline V gene sequence: CDR1 MGHDK, CDR2 SYGVNS. With 2 bases removed from V and 5 bases from J, the gap between germline ends came to 9 bases.

The J gene is TRBJ1-2, the V gene TRBV4-2; D is possibly TRBD1 (6 bases). The germline V gene has CDR1 LGHNA and CDR2 YNFKEQ. V dropped 2 bases and J dropped 8 bases, with 15 bases sitting between them. CDR3 size: 14 residues. CDR3 coding DNA: TGTGCCAGCAGCCAAAAACTGGGAGGGGGAGGCTACACCTTC. Translation: CASSQKLGGGGYTF.

The chain employs TRBV10-1 and TRBJ2-3; TRBD1 is a possible D gene (6 bases). The germline gives CDR1 WNHNN, CDR2 SYGVQD (reference sequence). The CDR3 covers 11 residues. The V and J ends lost 8 bases and 6 bases respectively, with 9 bases between them. The chain's CDR3 is CASGTMDTQYF. The CDR3 DNA reads as TGCGCCAGCGGGACAATGGATACGCAGTATTTT.

This chain joins TRBV6-5 and TRBJ1-2; 12 bases match TRBD1. V shed 2 bases, J shed 2 bases, and the junction held 0 bases outside the gene matches. Germline assignment: CDR1 MNHEY and CDR2 SVGAGI. The CDR3 is made up of 15 amino acids. The CDR3 spells CASSYGTGGNYGYTF. The CDR3 DNA sequence: TGTGCCAGCAGTTACGGGACAGGGGGCAACTATGGCTACACCTTC.

V usage is TRBV2 and J usage is TRBJ1-4, with a weak D call TRBD1 (5 bases). The germline V gene has CDR1 SNHLY and CDR2 FYNNEI. CDR3 size: 14 residues. V was shortened by 7 bases and J by 8 bases, with 17 bases between the two germline ends. This chain's CDR3 is CASIRGGAGEKLFF. The CDR3 nucleotides read TGTGCCAGCATCAGAGGCGGGGCTGGGGAAAAACTGTTTTTT.

The chain has TRBV18 and TRBJ2-2, with D maybe TRBD2 (6 bases). Germline CDR1 reads KGHSH; CDR2 reads LQKENI. CDR3 length equals 16 residues. The V end lost 4 bases, the J end lost 1 base, and 13 bases lay between the germline ends. CDR3 coding DNA: TGTGCCAGCTCACGCACCGGGACTGGGAACACCGGGGAGCTGTTTTTT. This sequence encodes CASSRTGTGNTGELFF.

This chain uses TRBV11-2 with TRBJ1-2; possibly TRBD1 for D (6 bases). V lost 0 bases and J lost 0, with 11 bases in between. CDR3 size: 16 residues. CDR1 SGHAT and CDR2 FQNNGV come from the germline V gene. CDR3 nucleotide sequence: TGTGCCAGCAGCTTAGAGGGGGCAGGGGCTAACTATGGCTACACCTTC. Its translation: CASSLEGAGANYGYTF.

The genes are TRBV5-1 and TRBJ1-1; 11 bases fit TRBD1. This CDR3 comprises 16 residues. The germline gives CDR1 SGHRS, CDR2 YFSETQ. The V segment lost 3 bases and the J segment 6 bases; nucleotides outside the gene matches: 10. The CDR3: CASSSSGTGGFSEAFF. CDR3 DNA sequence: TGCGCCAGCAGCTCTTCCGGGACAGGGGGGTTCTCTGAAGCTTTCTTT.

The chain carries TRBV11-2 and TRBJ1-6; D unresolved. This CDR3 has 14 amino acids. V was pared by 7 bases and J by 5 bases, with 12 bases between. Per germline, CDR1 SGHAT and CDR2 FQNNGV. The CDR3 region is CASTPGFDNSPLHF. The CDR3 coding sequence is TGTGCCAGCACCCCAGGATTTGATAATTCACCCCTCCACTTT.

Only one count was recorded for this clone. CDR3 sequence (DNA): TGCGCCAGCAGCTTGAGCCTAGCGGGAGTAGATGAGCAGTTCTTC. It translates to CASSLSLAGVDEQFF. The V call is TRBV5-1, the J call TRBJ2-1, with 10 nucleotides matching TRBD2. This CDR3 contains 15 residues. In germline, CDR1 is SGHRS, CDR2 YFSETQ. Unmatched junction bases numbered 6, after V lost 1 base and J lost 8 bases.

The V call is TRBV5-1, the J call TRBJ2-2; a possible D gene is TRBD2 (6 bases). Germline lookup yields CDR1 SGHRS and CDR2 YFSETQ. The CDR3 length is 16 residues. Trimming shortened V by 0 bases and J by 5 bases, and 14 bases separated the two germline ends. The CDR3 loop reads CASSLEAGSWTGELFF. In DNA, the CDR3 is TGCGCCAGCAGCTTGGAGGCCGGGAGTTGGACCGGGGAGCTGTTTTTT.

This CDR3 is CASSLTGTRSTGEQFF. The CDR3 coding sequence is TGTGCCAGCAGTTTAACCGGGACTCGGTCGACGGGTGAGCAGTTCTTC. V usage is TRBV6-5 and J usage is TRBJ2-1, with a tentative D call TRBD2 (6 bases). Trimming took 4 bases from V and 9 from J, leaving 22 bases between them. The CDR3 spans 16 residues. Germline lookup yields CDR1 MNHEY and CDR2 SVGAGI.